The 22 T cell receptor beta chains below come from one sample, sequenced in a study of blood T cell repertoires in COVID-19. Profiling relied on immunoSEQ multiplex PCR, and the TCRdb table lists in-frame clones only, not all of them. This table has 120,000 to 150,000 clones, around 81% appearing once. Material: peripheral blood. The receptors come from a woman aged 35 to 49 with active or convalescent COVID-19.

This chain joins TRBV10-3 and TRBJ1-1, with D perhaps TRBD1 (5 bases). Trimming left V 6 bases short and J 1 base short, with 12 bases between. Germline CDR1 reads ENHRY; CDR2 reads SYGVKD. The CDR3 loop spans 14 amino acids. The CDR3 coding sequence is TGTGCCATCAGCCGGCAGGGTGGGAACACTGAAGCTTTCTTT. Translating gives CAISRQGGNTEAFF.

The chain is built from TRBV5-6 and TRBJ1-1, with a tentative D call TRBD1 (5 bases). This CDR3 is 13 amino acids long. The V gene lost 0 bases and the J gene lost 7 bases, with 10 bases spanning the gap. Germline CDR1 and CDR2: SGHDT and YYEEEE. As DNA, the CDR3 is TGTGCCAGCAGCTTGGGCAGGGCTTTTGAAGCTTTCTTT. Translated, it gives CASSLGRAFEAFF. Based on the CDR3 plus reference TRBV5-6 and TRBJ1-1, the full variable domain is DAGVTQSPTHLIKTRGQQVTLRCSPKSGHDTVSWYQQALGQGPQFIFQYYEEEERQRGNFPDRFSGHQFPNYSSELNVNALLLGDSALYLCASSLGRAFEAFFGQGTRLTVV.

The chain links TRBV15 to TRBJ2-7; no clear D. This CDR3 is 14 amino acids long. Germline CDR1 reads LNHNV; CDR2 reads YYDKDF (reference sequence). V lost 0 bases, J lost 5 bases, and 11 bases lay in between. The CDR3 loop reads CATSRDGQADEQYF. As DNA, the CDR3 is TGTGCCACCAGCAGAGATGGGCAGGCTGACGAGCAGTACTTC.

V gene TRBV3-1 (or the pseudogene TRBV3-2) combines with J gene TRBJ1-1; D unresolved. The germline V gene has CDR1 LGHDT and CDR2 YNNKEL (reference sequence). Trimming removed 2 bases at V and 0 bases at J, with 4 bases between. The CDR3 loop spans 13 amino acids. Written as DNA, the CDR3 is TGTGCCAGCAGCCAACAGGTGAACACTGAAGCTTTCTTT. Amino acid sequence: CASSQQVNTEAFF.

This chain uses TRBV28 with TRBJ1-5; 9 bases line up with TRBD1. The V gene end was trimmed by 5 bases and the J gene end by 7 bases; junction bases not matched to a gene: 12. The germline V gene has CDR1 MDHEN and CDR2 SYDVKM. The CDR3 loop spans 16 amino acids. The DNA of the CDR3 is TGTGCCAGCAGTATCCTGGGACAGGGAACGGGACAGCCCCAGCATTTT. This gives the protein CASSILGQGTGQPQHF.

The chain links TRBV18 to TRBJ2-1; perhaps TRBD2 as D (6 bases). CDR1 and CDR2 from the germline V gene are KGHSH and LQKENI. The V end was cut by 0 bases, the J end by 5 bases, with 14 bases between. The CDR3 spans 16 residues. Here the CDR3 DNA reads TGTGCCAGCTCACCACCGAGGGCGGGATCTCACAATGAGCAGTTCTTC. This codes for CASSPPRAGSHNEQFF.

This clone has only one observation. The chain employs TRBV10-3 and TRBJ2-5, with 9 bases that match TRBD2. This CDR3 spans 12 amino acids. The ends lost 6 bases at V and 5 bases at J; junction bases unmatched: 1. Germline V gene sequence: CDR1 ENHRY, CDR2 SYGVKD. In nucleotides, the CDR3 is TGTGCCATCAGGGCGGGAGGGGAGACCCAGTACTTC. Its translation is CAIRAGGETQYF.

The rearrangement uses TRBV2 and TRBJ2-1; 7 nucleotides align to TRBD1. V lost 5 bases and J lost 4; bases outside the gene matches: 8. CDR1 is SNHLY, CDR2 FYNNEI, per germline. There are 15 residues in the CDR3. For the CDR3, the DNA is TGTGCCAGCAGTTTTGACAGGGCCTCTTACAATGAGCAGTTCTTC. Translated, it gives CASSFDRASYNEQFF.

This clone was observed a single time. The V and J genes are TRBV28 and TRBJ1-6; 7 positions agree with TRBD1. This CDR3 is built from 16 residues. CDR1 MDHEN and CDR2 SYDVKM come from the germline V gene. Unmatched junction bases numbered 6, after V lost 6 bases and J lost 1 base. CDR3 DNA: TGTGCCAGCAGCAAGACAGGGAGGTCCTATAATTCACCCCTCCACTTT. This encodes CASSKTGRSYNSPLHF.

The V gene is TRBV20-1, the J gene TRBJ1-1, with D uncertain. The CDR3 spans 12 residues. V was clipped by 3 bases and J by 2 bases, with 7 bases between them. Germline values: CDR1 DFQATT, CDR2 SNEGSKA (reference sequence). The CDR3 spells CSASGPNTEAFF. CDR3 coding DNA: TGCAGTGCTAGTGGGCCTAACACTGAAGCTTTCTTT.

The chain joins TRBV6-5 to TRBJ2-3, with unresolved D. The V gene's germline CDR1 is MNHEY and CDR2 SVGAGI. The CDR3 has 13 amino acids. V was cut by 6 bases and J by 0 bases, with 7 bases left in between. The CDR3 nucleotides read TGTGCCAGCAGGAGTTTTAGCACAGATACGCAGTATTTT. Its translation: CASRSFSTDTQYF.

J is TRBJ1-4 and V is TRBV11-2; TRBD1 agrees at 7 bases. The CDR3 has 15 residues. Germline V lookup: CDR1 SGHAT, CDR2 FQNNGV. With V trimmed by 5 bases and J by 5 bases, 8 bases remained unmatched. The CDR3 spells CASSVTGDTNEKLFF. The CDR3 coding sequence is TGTGCCAGCAGCGTCACAGGGGATACAAATGAAAAACTGTTTTTT.

This clone was seen once. The V and J genes are TRBV5-4 and TRBJ2-1, with TRBD2 matching over 9 bases. Germline CDR1 and CDR2: SGHNT and YYREEE (reference sequence). This CDR3 contains 15 residues. The trim removed 4 bases at V and 5 bases at J, leaving 7 bases unmatched. The CDR3 region is CASSRPSGRHNEQFF. In DNA, the CDR3 is TGTGCCAGCAGCCGCCCCAGCGGGAGGCACAATGAGCAGTTCTTC.

The DNA of the CDR3 is TGTGCCAGCAGCCAGGCGGGGGGGCCAGGAGAGACCCAGTACTTC. This translates into CASSQAGGPGETQYF. J is TRBJ2-5 and V is TRBV4-2, with 9 bases fitting TRBD2. V was clipped by 3 bases and J by 4 bases; unmatched bases: 6. Germline CDR1 is LGHNA and CDR2 is YNFKEQ. The CDR3 is 15 residues long.

The chain carries TRBV28 and TRBJ1-4; TRBD1 agrees at 8 bases. This CDR3 has 15 amino acids. Germline loops: CDR1 MDHEN, CDR2 SYDVKM. Trimming took 7 bases from V and 8 from J; bases not matched to a gene: 12. The CDR3 DNA reads as TGTGCCAGCACCGAATCCCCGGGACAGGTCGAAAAACTGTTTTTT. Translation: CASTESPGQVEKLFF.

The rearrangement uses TRBV5-6 and TRBJ2-3; D is possibly TRBD2 (6 bases). The germline V gene has CDR1 SGHDT and CDR2 YYEEEE. V lost 5 bases and J lost 2, with 18 bases in between. This CDR3 region has 16 residues. This CDR3 is CASRVGPGLPTDTQYF. CDR3 nucleotides: TGTGCCAGCAGAGTAGGGCCGGGACTTCCCACAGATACGCAGTATTTT. The full variable domain, its missing parts supplied by reference TRBV5-6 and TRBJ2-3, is DAGVTQSPTHLIKTRGQQVTLRCSPKSGHDTVSWYQQALGQGPQFIFQYYEEEERQRGNFPDRFSGHQFPNYSSELNVNALLLGDSALYLCASRVGPGLPTDTQYFGPGTRLTVL.

This clone has more than one count but fewer than ten. The chain carries TRBV6-6 and TRBJ2-1, with 10 bases that match TRBD2. The CDR3 totals 12 residues. Germline V gene lookup returns CDR1 MNHNY and CDR2 SVGAGI (reference sequence). The junction had 3 bases not matched to a gene; V was cut back by 6 bases and J by 10 bases. The CDR3 nucleotides are TGTGCCAGCAGCCTTAGCGGGGGGGAGCAGTTCTTC. This sequence encodes CASSLSGGEQFF.

The chain carries TRBV10-3 and TRBJ1-4; possible D gene TRBD1, 5 bases. The length of the CDR3 is 16 residues. Germline loops: CDR1 ENHRY, CDR2 SYGVKD. V lost 3 bases and J 8 bases, leaving 19 bases between the germline ends. The CDR3 region is CAISEDDEAWGEKLFF. The CDR3 nucleotides are TGTGCCATCAGTGAAGACGACGAAGCATGGGGCGAAAAACTGTTTTTT.

The chain carries TRBV30 and TRBJ1-3; 8 nucleotides agree with TRBD1. The J segment lost 4 bases and the V segment lost 4 bases, leaving 18 bases of the junction unmatched. The CDR3 contains 18 residues. Per germline, CDR1 GTSNPN and CDR2 SVGIG (reference sequence). This chain's CDR3 is CAWTKGQGSEWRGNTIYF. The DNA for the CDR3 is TGTGCCTGGACCAAAGGACAGGGCTCCGAGTGGAGGGGAAACACCATATATTTT.

This chain joins TRBV5-1 and TRBJ1-4; D is perhaps TRBD1 (6 bases). The CDR3 loop spans 12 amino acids. V was shortened by 6 bases and J by 7 bases, with 10 bases between the two germline ends. Germline V gene data show CDR1 as SGHRS and CDR2 as YFSETQ. The CDR3 DNA sequence: TGCGCCAGCACAGGGGCGGGTGAAAAACTGTTTTTT. Translating gives CASTGAGEKLFF.

The rearrangement uses TRBV5-4 and TRBJ1-1; D unresolved. Germline V gives CDR1 SGHNT, CDR2 YYREEE (reference sequence). This CDR3 comprises 13 residues. Trimming left V 4 bases short and J 0 bases short, with 7 bases between. The CDR3 is CASSRDMNTEAFF. In DNA, the CDR3 is TGTGCCAGCAGCCGAGACATGAACACTGAAGCTTTCTTT.

The rearrangement uses TRBV4-1 and TRBJ1-1, with D tentatively TRBD1 (6 bases). CDR3 length equals 15 residues. CDR1 is MGHRA, CDR2 YSYEKL, per germline. V was cut by 4 bases and J by 6 bases, with 18 bases left in between. The CDR3 loop reads CASSLRDTLKAEAFF. The DNA for the CDR3 is TGCGCCAGCAGCCTTCGGGACACCCTAAAGGCTGAAGCTTTCTTT.